Each of the 20 T cell receptor beta chains below was sequenced from the same sample in a study of blood T cell repertoires in COVID-19. Only in-frame clones appear in the TCRdb table, and some are missing; sequencing was by immunoSEQ multiplex PCR. The data hold a few hundred thousand clones, with 65% to 85% observed a single time. The sequencing sample was made of PBMCs or T cells enriched from blood (not recorded which). All receptors come from a woman in her thirties or forties who had recovered from COVID-19.

The J gene is TRBJ1-1, the V gene TRBV13; D is perhaps TRBD1 (6 bases). CDR1 is PRHDT, CDR2 FYEKMQ, per germline (reference sequence). The V gene lost 3 bases and the J gene lost 2 bases, with 10 bases spanning the gap. The CDR3 loop spans 14 amino acids. The CDR3 coding sequence is TGTGCCAGCAGCTTTCAAGGGGGAAACACTGAAGCTTTCTTT. This codes for CASSFQGGNTEAFF.

The genes are TRBV3-1 (or the pseudogene TRBV3-2) and TRBJ2-1; TRBD2 aligns across 7 bases. V was pared by 1 base and J by 8 bases, with 5 bases of the junction left unmatched. CDR3 length: 14 residues. The germline V gene has CDR1 LGHDT and CDR2 YNNKEL (reference sequence). CDR3 amino acids: CASSQGLASHEQFF. CDR3 nucleotide sequence: TGTGCCAGCAGCCAAGGACTAGCATCCCATGAGCAGTTCTTC.

The sample holds one count of this clone. This sequence joins TRBV27 and TRBJ2-1; TRBD1 matches at 12 bases. Germline V gives CDR1 MNHEY, CDR2 SMNVEV (reference sequence). V lost 3 bases to trimming and J lost 9 bases; unmatched junction nucleotides: 3. The CDR3 runs 14 residues. The chain's CDR3 is CASSFGTGGFEQFF. CDR3 sequence (DNA): TGTGCCAGCAGTTTTGGGACAGGGGGCTTTGAGCAGTTCTTC.

The chain has TRBV5-8 and TRBJ1-2; tentatively, D is TRBD1 (5 bases). V was shortened by 0 bases and J by 3 bases, with 12 bases between the two germline ends. CDR1 SGHTS and CDR2 YDEGEE come from the germline V gene. The CDR3 is made up of 15 amino acids. CDR3 sequence (DNA): TGTGCCAGCAGCTTGGATGCGGGGGGAGACTATGGCTACACCTTC. Amino acids: CASSLDAGGDYGYTF.

This chain connects TRBV9 to TRBJ2-1; TRBD2 aligns across 12 bases. This CDR3 region has 19 residues. The V segment lost 3 bases and the J segment 5 bases; nucleotides outside the gene matches: 15. CDR1 SGDLS and CDR2 YYNGEE come from the germline V gene. The CDR3 is CASSAGDLRLAGGDNEQFF. CDR3 DNA: TGTGCCAGCAGCGCTGGAGACCTCCGGCTAGCGGGAGGGGACAATGAGCAGTTCTTC.

V and J are TRBV4-1 and TRBJ2-7; 10 bases agree with TRBD2. The J segment lost 2 bases and the V segment lost 2 bases, leaving 6 bases of the junction unmatched. Germline assignment: CDR1 MGHRA and CDR2 YSYEKL. This CDR3 has 16 amino acids. CDR3 DNA: TGCGCCAGCAGCCAAAGCCGGACTAGCGGAACCTACGAGCAGTACTTC. Residues: CASSQSRTSGTYEQYF.

V and J are TRBV9 and TRBJ1-2; 8 nucleotides line up with TRBD1. Germline CDR1 is SGDLS and CDR2 is YYNGEE. This CDR3 contains 12 residues. V was pared by 3 bases and J by 8 bases, with 3 bases of the junction left unmatched. The CDR3 DNA is TGTGCCAGCAGCGCCAGGGGGCCCGGCTACACCTTC. This codes for CASSARGPGYTF.

The rearrangement joins TRBV11-2 to TRBJ1-1; D unclear. Germline-derived CDR1 and CDR2 are SGHAT and FQNNGV. The CDR3 covers 12 residues. The V end lost 0 bases, the J end lost 8 bases, and 7 bases lay between the germline ends. For the CDR3, the DNA is TGTGCCAGCAGCTTAGAGTACAGAGAAGCTTTCTTT. Its translation is CASSLEYREAFF.

This chain joins TRBV9 and TRBJ2-5, with TRBD2 identical over 11 bases. V was clipped by 3 bases and J by 4 bases; unmatched bases: 8. The germline V gene has CDR1 SGDLS and CDR2 YYNGEE. This CDR3 contains 16 residues. The CDR3 nucleotides read TGTGCCAGCAGCGGACTTACTAGCGGGAGTGGAGAGACCCAGTACTTC. Protein product: CASSGLTSGSGETQYF.

The rearrangement links TRBV4-3 to TRBJ2-1; 11 bases fit TRBD2. Germline CDR1 and CDR2: LGHNA and YSLEER. The CDR3 is made up of 16 amino acids. J gave up 7 bases and V 2 bases, and 7 bases lay outside the gene matches. Here the CDR3 DNA reads TGCGCCAGCAGCCAACAACGACTAGCGGGAATTAATGAGCAGTTCTTC. Its protein is CASSQQRLAGINEQFF.

The J gene is TRBJ2-4, the V gene TRBV24-1; D is uncertain. CDR1 is KGHDR and CDR2 is SFDVKD in the germline V gene. V gave up 3 bases and J gave up 1 base, with 9 bases separating them. The CDR3 covers 15 residues. DNA for the CDR3: TGTGCCACCAGTGATGGCAGGCCCGCCAAAAACATTCAGTACTTC. Its translation: CATSDGRPAKNIQYF.

This chain links TRBV7-2 with TRBJ1-2; TRBD1 agrees at 7 bases. The CDR3 consists of 15 residues. CDR1 and CDR2 from the germline V gene are SGHTA and FQGNSA. Unmatched junction bases numbered 11, after V lost 5 bases and J lost 5 bases. The DNA for the CDR3 is TGTGCCAGCAGCCCCTCTACGACAGGGCGGTATGGCTACACCTTC. Protein sequence: CASSPSTTGRYGYTF.

This chain joins TRBV4-1 and TRBJ2-1; the D is unclear. Germline values: CDR1 MGHRA, CDR2 YSYEKL. Trimming removed 1 base at V and 0 bases at J, with 13 bases between. The CDR3 extends over 17 amino acids. The CDR3 loop reads CASSQGILLSSYNEQFF. The CDR3 DNA sequence: TGCGCCAGCAGCCAAGGAATCCTCCTCAGCTCCTACAATGAGCAGTTCTTC.

The chain couples TRBV11-3 to TRBJ1-2; D is uncertain. The CDR3 contains 14 residues. Germline V gives CDR1 SGHNT, CDR2 YENEEA. The ends were cut back, 3 bases at V and 0 bases at J, with 8 bases in the middle. The CDR3 DNA sequence: TGTGCCAGCAGCTTCGAGCTATCTAACTATGGCTACACCTTC. It translates to CASSFELSNYGYTF.

This clone was seen more than once but under ten times. The chain employs TRBV6-4 and TRBJ2-6, with 7 positions matching TRBD1. Germline CDR1 and CDR2: MRHNA and SNTAGT. V gave up 0 bases and J gave up 4 bases; unmatched junction bases: 0. This CDR3 contains 15 residues. The CDR3, as DNA: TGTGCCAGCAGTGACTCGACAGGGGGGGCCAACGTCCTGACTTTC. Translation gives CASSDSTGGANVLTF.

The gene calls are TRBV15 and TRBJ1-4, with 8 bases fitting TRBD1. The CDR3 spans 19 residues. V shed 0 bases and J 2 bases; nucleotides not matched to a gene: 11. Germline V gene lookup returns CDR1 LNHNV and CDR2 YYDKDF (reference sequence). The CDR3, as DNA: TGTGCCACCAGCAGAGAAATCGAAGCAGGGGGCTCGACTAATGAAAAACTGTTTTTT. Its protein product is CATSREIEAGGSTNEKLFF.

The CDR3 nucleotides read TGTGCCAGCAGCTTAACAGCGGAAAGCACAGATACGCAGTATTTT. It codes for CASSLTAESTDTQYF. V is TRBV5-8 and J is TRBJ2-3; D is perhaps TRBD2 (5 bases). The CDR3 has 15 amino acids. Deletions cut 2 bases from V and 0 bases from J, with 10 bases between. CDR1 and CDR2 (germline): SGHTS, YDEGEE.

The chain links TRBV24-1 to TRBJ1-2; D call uncertain. Trimming removed 5 bases from V and 8 bases from J, with 14 bases in between. The CDR3 sequence is 13 residues long. The germline V gene has CDR1 KGHDR and CDR2 SFDVKD. The CDR3 region has the DNA TGTGCCACCAGTGTCCCGGGAGAGGGCGGCTACACCTTC. It translates to CATSVPGEGGYTF.

The genes are TRBV11-2 and TRBJ1-2; 7 bases align to TRBD1. CDR3 length equals 14 residues. J lost 5 bases, V lost 6 bases, and 9 bases had no gene match. CDR1 is SGHAT and CDR2 is FQNNGV in the germline V gene. CDR3 sequence reads: CASRKLGQKYGYTF. The CDR3 DNA sequence: TGTGCCAGCAGGAAATTGGGACAGAAATATGGCTACACCTTC.

This clone was observed a single time. The chain uses TRBV27 and TRBJ1-6; unclear D gene. The V gene's germline CDR1 is MNHEY and CDR2 SMNVEV (reference sequence). The V and J ends lost 3 bases and 0 bases respectively, with 9 bases between them. CDR3 length: 16 amino acids. CDR3 coding DNA: TGTGCCAGCAGTTTTTCCAGATTCTCCTATAATTCACCCCTCCACTTT. It yields the protein CASSFSRFSYNSPLHF.